This paragraph covers one TCR beta chain sequence. The target of this receptor is not known. No base qualities exist here, and no much larger clone lies one base off it. The sample's time point, from its label and the paper: persistent/refractory GD, antithyroid drugs over 5 years with positive TRAb. For both TCR sequencing and RNA sequencing, RNA was extracted from PBMCs in TRIzol. The diagnosis of Graves' disease was made according to American Thyroid Association guidelines. Patients for the study were recruited at an endocrinology department in Xi'an, China. Each patient gave roughly 10 milliliters of peripheral blood, collected in an EDTA anticoagulant tube. PBMCs were isolated by Ficoll Paque Plus density gradient separation without further T cell sorting. RNA quality was checked with an Agilent 2100 Bioanalyzer and agarose gel, and concentration with a NanoDrop 2000. The library was produced with multiplex PCR. Sequencing used an Illumina HiSeq 4000. CDR3 regions were amplified by Arm-PCR with iRepertoire HTBI primers to construct TCR beta libraries. PCR products were gel purified before sequencing. From the authors' description of their analysis: Across samples, 62 TRBV and 13 to 15 TRBJ segments were identified and used for gene usage analysis of CDR3 amino acid clonotypes. COPE and FqMerger were used to merge filtered high-quality paired reads into contigs. BLAST was used to align contigs to IMGT TRBV, TRBD and TRBJ reference genes, with CDR3 defined following IMGT. Any clonotype with a frequency above 0.1% was classified as a highly expanded clone. Shannon entropy served as the measure of repertoire diversity, while the Gini coefficient captured V-J evenness. A clonotype was considered public if more than one individual shared it. TCRdb took the public reads, trimmed them with fastp at Q25, ran MiXCR for clone calling and kept in-frame beta chains. Duplicate CDR3 protein sequences are folded into a single record with the most common DNA and genes. The V and J calls were not made by the authors but by TCRdb's processing. Recorded for this sample are under 500,000 distinct CDR3 sequences; less than 25% of them occurred a single time. The top ten clones comprise 20% to 25% of the sample.

V lost 3 bases and J lost 6 bases; the stretch between them is 14 bases long. The CDR3 starts with the cysteine, ends with the phenylalanine, and has 15 residues. Of the read, only the CDR3 DNA is kept; its 45 bases are in frame from base 1. CDR1 and CDR2 were assigned from the germline V gene (reference sequence) as LNHDA and SQIVND. This specimen belongs to a study of regulatory T cells in long-lasting Graves disease (dated by TCRdb to 2020 to 2023). Some background on the complete study: Persistent Graves' disease was defined as antithyroid drug treatment for over 5 years with persistently positive TSH receptor autoantibodies. This study used TCR sequencing and RNA sequencing of peripheral blood to compare persistent Graves' disease patients against newly diagnosed Graves' disease patients. The study was registered as a clinical trial and conducted in China. A total of some 33 samples were covered by TCR sequencing, comprising roughly 13 persistent and roughly 20 newly diagnosed Graves' disease patients. In the clinical cohort, patients with persistent Graves' disease had used antithyroid drugs for an average of around 9.9 years. Results the study describes overall, beyond this receptor: More public clonotypes were shared among persistent patients (2,741) than among newly diagnosed patients (just under 1,000). Compared with newly diagnosed patients, patients with persistent Graves' disease had lower TCR Shannon entropy and fewer highly expanded clones, which suggests clonal expansion. As a limitation, the authors acknowledged that the small sample size may reduce accuracy. Only peripheral blood was studied, because thyroid tissue, the primary lesion, was inaccessible. Preferential use of TRBV28, TRBJ1-2 and TRBJ2-5 was observed in persistent disease, whereas TRBV20-1 and TRBJ2-1 were favored in newly diagnosed disease. Sequencing and analysis were restricted to the TCR beta chain.

The chain employs TRBV19 and TRBJ2-2; a weak D assignment points to TRBD1 (6 bases agree). The sequenced sample was peripheral blood mononuclear cells (PBMCs), obtained when the disease was refractory, from a patient treated with antithyroid drugs. The receptor's source is a female donor with Graves disease. The CDR3 loop reads CASSIRTALAGELFF. The nucleotide sequence reads as follows: TGTGCCAGTAGTATCCGGACAGCCCTCGCCGGGGAGCTGTTTTTT. Here the CDR3 is joined to the reference TRBV19 and TRBJ2-2 genes, and the full variable domain is: DGGITQSPKYLFRKEGQNVTLSCEQNLNHDAMYWYRQDPGQGLRLIYYSQIVNDFQKGDIAEGYSVSREKKESFPLTVTSAQKNPTAFYLCASSIRTALAGELFFGEGSRLTVL.